This is a list of T cell receptor beta chains from one sample in a study of CD8 T cells in ankylosing spondylitis. TCRdb itself ran the 5' RACE reads through MiXCR, one entry per CDR3 protein. The sample yields just under 350,000 distinct CDR3 sequences, approximately 14% seen once. The sample comprised blood, either unsorted or a sorted T cell fraction (not recorded which). These TCRs come from a male donor with ankylosing spondylitis or in good health (not recorded which). Each CDR3 is given with its conserved first and last residue. A D gene is named only where the DNA matches it firmly. Where a row states a size, it is once, few, many or the class of an expanded clone; other rows omit it.

d_call: .
clone_size: many
v_call: TRBV29-1
j_call: TRBJ2-7
cdr3_nt: TGCAGCGTTGAAGAACTCAGCGGGCGACTCGAGCAGTACTTC
cdr3_aa: CSVEELSGRLEQYF

d_call: .
clone_size: many
v_call: TRBV6-5
j_call: TRBJ1-1
cdr3_nt: TGTGCCAGCAGGTACGACAGTCTGAACACTGAAGCTTTCTTT
cdr3_aa: CASRYDSLNTEAFF

d_call: TRBD2
clone_size: .
v_call: TRBV5-1
j_call: TRBJ2-7
cdr3_nt: TGCGCCAGCAGCTTGCCCTCTAGCGGTAACGAGCAGTACTTC
cdr3_aa: CASSLPSSGNEQYF

d_call: TRBD2
clone_size: .
v_call: TRBV7-2
j_call: TRBJ2-3
cdr3_nt: TGTGCCAGCAGCTTTGCTAGCGGGGCTTCTGATACGCAGTATTTT
cdr3_aa: CASSFASGASDTQYF

d_call: .
clone_size: .
v_call: TRBV5-1
j_call: TRBJ2-2
cdr3_nt: TGCGCCAGCAGGGCCTCGGTCGGGACCGGGGAGCTGTTTTTT
cdr3_aa: CASRASVGTGELFF

d_call: .
clone_size: few
v_call: TRBV3-1
j_call: TRBJ1-2
cdr3_nt: TGTGCCAGCAGCCTCCTGACGGGACTGGGGGGCTACACCTTC
cdr3_aa: CASSLLTGLGGYTF

d_call: .
clone_size: .
v_call: TRBV12-3/TRBV12-4
j_call: TRBJ1-2
cdr3_nt: TGTGCCAGCAGTTCCTCCAACTATGGCTACACCTTC
cdr3_aa: CASSSSNYGYTF

d_call: TRBD1
clone_size: many
v_call: TRBV27
j_call: TRBJ2-2
cdr3_nt: TGTGCCAGCAGTTTACAGGCAGGGGGCTGGACCGGGGAGCTGTTTTTT
cdr3_aa: CASSLQAGGWTGELFF

d_call: .
clone_size: many
v_call: TRBV7-2
j_call: TRBJ2-5
cdr3_nt: TGTGCCAGCAGCTTAGGAGGACAGAACTTTCCCCAGTACTTC
cdr3_aa: CASSLGGQNFPQYF

d_call: .
clone_size: few
v_call: TRBV19
j_call: TRBJ2-3
cdr3_nt: TGTGCCAGTAGTCACCTGCTAGCGCTAGGGAGCACAGATACGCAGTATTTT
cdr3_aa: CASSHLLALGSTDTQYF

d_call: .
clone_size: few
v_call: TRBV3-1
j_call: TRBJ2-2
cdr3_nt: TGTGCCAGCAGCCCGACAGCGTCCTCGAACACCGGGGAGCTGTTTTTT
cdr3_aa: CASSPTASSNTGELFF

d_call: TRBD2
clone_size: .
v_call: TRBV9
j_call: TRBJ2-7
cdr3_nt: TGTGCCAGCAGCGTAGATAGCGGGAGGCCCTCCTACGAGCAGTACTTC
cdr3_aa: CASSVDSGRPSYEQYF

d_call: .
clone_size: .
v_call: TRBV2
j_call: TRBJ2-7
cdr3_nt: TGTGCCAGCAGTGATGGGTCCTCCGCCCCCTACGAGCAGTACTTC
cdr3_aa: CASSDGSSAPYEQYF

d_call: TRBD1
clone_size: .
v_call: TRBV20-1
j_call: TRBJ2-7
cdr3_nt: TGCAGTGCCACGGGGACAGGCGCGACCTACGAGCAGTACTTC
cdr3_aa: CSATGTGATYEQYF

d_call: TRBD2
clone_size: .
v_call: TRBV11-3
j_call: TRBJ2-3
cdr3_nt: TGTGCCAGCAGCTTATCTACTAGCGGGGGGGCAGATACGCAGTATTTT
cdr3_aa: CASSLSTSGGADTQYF

d_call: .
clone_size: few
v_call: TRBV21-1
j_call: TRBJ2-7
cdr3_nt: TGTGCCAGCAGCAGGGGGACAGAGGGCTACGAGCAGTACTTC
cdr3_aa: CASSRGTEGYEQYF

d_call: .
clone_size: once
v_call: TRBV6-1
j_call: TRBJ1-6
cdr3_nt: TGTGCCAGCAGCCGCTCGGGGGTGATGAATTCACCCCTCCACTTT
cdr3_aa: CASSRSGVMNSPLHF

d_call: TRBD2
clone_size: .
v_call: TRBV5-5
j_call: TRBJ2-1
cdr3_nt: TGTGCCAGCAGCCTCTGGGGGGAGGGATACAATGAGCAGTTCTTC
cdr3_aa: CASSLWGEGYNEQFF

d_call: TRBD2
clone_size: many
v_call: TRBV7-2
j_call: TRBJ2-3
cdr3_nt: TGTGCCAGCAGCTTATCCCTGACTAGCGGGGGCGCAGATACGCAGTATTTT
cdr3_aa: CASSLSLTSGGADTQYF

d_call: .
clone_size: .
v_call: TRBV12-3/TRBV12-4
j_call: TRBJ2-2
cdr3_nt: TGTGCCAGCAGTTTATCGTTAGGGCGGGGCGGGGAGCTGTTTTTT
cdr3_aa: CASSLSLGRGGELFF

d_call: TRBD1
clone_size: few
v_call: TRBV12-3/TRBV12-4
j_call: TRBJ1-6
cdr3_nt: TGTGCCAGCACCCTGACAGGGGTCTATAATTCACCCCTCCACTTT
cdr3_aa: CASTLTGVYNSPLHF

d_call: TRBD2
clone_size: .
v_call: TRBV6-1
j_call: TRBJ2-5
cdr3_nt: TGTGCCAGCAGTACGGGACTAGCGTTTGTAGAAGAGACCCAGTACTTC
cdr3_aa: CASSTGLAFVEETQYF

d_call: TRBD2
clone_size: .
v_call: TRBV12-3/TRBV12-4
j_call: TRBJ2-7
cdr3_nt: TGTGCCAGCAGTTTCGACGGGACTAGCGGGGGGGCACACGAGCAGTACTTC
cdr3_aa: CASSFDGTSGGAHEQYF

d_call: .
clone_size: few
v_call: TRBV12-3/TRBV12-4
j_call: TRBJ1-2
cdr3_nt: TGTGCCAGCAGCCACATCCGAGGAGTCTATGGCTACACCTTC
cdr3_aa: CASSHIRGVYGYTF

d_call: TRBD1
clone_size: .
v_call: TRBV6-6
j_call: TRBJ2-5
cdr3_nt: TGTGCCAGCAGCGACAGGGGAGTGGAGACCCAGTACTTC
cdr3_aa: CASSDRGVETQYF

d_call: .
clone_size: .
v_call: TRBV11-2
j_call: TRBJ1-2
cdr3_nt: TGTGCCAGCAGCAGGCCCTCGAACGGGGCTAACTATGGCTACACCTTC
cdr3_aa: CASSRPSNGANYGYTF

d_call: .
clone_size: few
v_call: TRBV2
j_call: TRBJ1-5
cdr3_nt: TGTGCCAGCAGTGAAGACGGCTATCCCCAGCATTTT
cdr3_aa: CASSEDGYPQHF

d_call: .
clone_size: few
v_call: TRBV5-6
j_call: TRBJ1-6
cdr3_nt: TGTGCCAGCAGCTCGGTCAGGGGTTATTCACCCCTCCACTTT
cdr3_aa: CASSSVRGYSPLHF

d_call: .
clone_size: .
v_call: TRBV7-2
j_call: TRBJ1-2
cdr3_nt: TGTGCCAGCAGCAATAGTTACTCTGTCTCCTACACCTTC
cdr3_aa: CASSNSYSVSYTF

d_call: TRBD2
clone_size: few
v_call: TRBV4-2
j_call: TRBJ2-1
cdr3_nt: TGTGCCAGCAGCCAAGAAGGTTGGCGGGGGATAATCTTC
cdr3_aa: CASSQEGWRGIIF

d_call: TRBD2
clone_size: .
v_call: TRBV11-2
j_call: TRBJ2-7
cdr3_nt: TGTGCCAGCAGCCGAATAGCGGGAGAGGGGCTCTCCTACGAGCAGTACTTC
cdr3_aa: CASSRIAGEGLSYEQYF

d_call: .
clone_size: .
v_call: TRBV11-2
j_call: TRBJ2-3
cdr3_nt: TGTGCCAGCAGCTTAGAACCGGGAAATACGCAGTATTTT
cdr3_aa: CASSLEPGNTQYF

d_call: .
clone_size: many
v_call: TRBV5-1
j_call: TRBJ2-7
cdr3_nt: TGCGCCAGCAGCTTGGACGGGGGATACGAGCAGTACTTC
cdr3_aa: CASSLDGGYEQYF

d_call: .
clone_size: many
v_call: TRBV3-1
j_call: TRBJ1-1
cdr3_nt: TGTGCCAGCAGCCTCCCTAGCGGCACTGAAGCTTTCTTT
cdr3_aa: CASSLPSGTEAFF

d_call: .
clone_size: few
v_call: TRBV6-1
j_call: TRBJ2-7
cdr3_nt: TGTGCCAGCAGCAAAGGGACGGGGTCCTACGAGCAGTACTTC
cdr3_aa: CASSKGTGSYEQYF

d_call: TRBD1
clone_size: few
v_call: TRBV5-5
j_call: TRBJ1-4
cdr3_nt: TGTGCCAGCAGCGTGACAGGGGAGGAAAAACTGTTTTTT
cdr3_aa: CASSVTGEEKLFF

d_call: TRBD1
clone_size: few
v_call: TRBV30
j_call: TRBJ1-4
cdr3_nt: TGTGCCTGGAGTCCGACAGGGAGAAATGAAAAACTGTTTTTT
cdr3_aa: CAWSPTGRNEKLFF

d_call: .
clone_size: many
v_call: TRBV20-1
j_call: TRBJ1-6
cdr3_nt: TGCAGTGCTAGAACCCCGGGCTCCTATAATTCACCCCTCCACTTT
cdr3_aa: CSARTPGSYNSPLHF

d_call: .
clone_size: .
v_call: TRBV5-1
j_call: TRBJ2-7
cdr3_nt: TGCGCCAGCAGCTGGGCTAGTGGGGGAGTAAGCTCCTACGAGCAGTACTTC
cdr3_aa: CASSWASGGVSSYEQYF

d_call: .
clone_size: few
v_call: TRBV20-1
j_call: TRBJ1-1
cdr3_nt: TGCAGTGCTAGAGTCTTCCGGGGAACTGAAGCTTTCTTT
cdr3_aa: CSARVFRGTEAFF

d_call: TRBD1
clone_size: many
v_call: TRBV29-1
j_call: TRBJ1-1
cdr3_nt: TGCAGCGTTGAAAAAGGACAGGGGACTGAAGCTTTCTTT
cdr3_aa: CSVEKGQGTEAFF

d_call: .
clone_size: few
v_call: TRBV20-1
j_call: TRBJ2-1
cdr3_nt: TGCAGTTCGGGACTCTCCAATGAGCAGTTCTTC
cdr3_aa: CSSGLSNEQFF

d_call: .
clone_size: .
v_call: TRBV7-8
j_call: TRBJ2-1
cdr3_nt: TGTGCCAGCAGATTTGGACGGGACCCCTACAATGAGCAGTTCTTC
cdr3_aa: CASRFGRDPYNEQFF

d_call: .
clone_size: many
v_call: TRBV12-3/TRBV12-4
j_call: TRBJ1-1
cdr3_nt: TGTGCCAGCAGTTTGGGGCAGATGAACACTGAAGCTTTCTTT
cdr3_aa: CASSLGQMNTEAFF

d_call: .
clone_size: few
v_call: TRBV10-3
j_call: TRBJ1-3
cdr3_nt: TGTGCCATCAGTGAGACTGGGACGGAGGCGATCGGGTACACCATATATTTT
cdr3_aa: CAISETGTEAIGYTIYF